The 16 T cell receptor beta chains reported below all come from one sample, sequenced in a study of blood T cells in healthy people across ages. Next came a second PCR, run for 7 to 11 cycles, which used a sample-barcoded 5' primer along with a J-beta primer mix. TCRdb reanalysed the 5' RACE reads using MiXCR and keeps one entry per CDR3 protein. In the table there are just under 550,000 distinct CDR3 sequences, about 24% of which are singletons. This same sample was also taken into another study, of T cells of mothers and their children.

Material for sequencing was blood. The receptors stem from a boy between 5 and 17 years old in good health.

V usage is TRBV2 and J usage is TRBJ1-1; D is ambiguous. Germline CDR1 reads SNHLY; CDR2 reads FYNNEI. Trimming stripped 3 bases from V and 3 bases from J, with 8 bases between. The CDR3 is 13 residues long. CDR3 bases: TGTGCCAGCAGTGACGGGCAGTACACTGAAGCTTTCTTT. Its translation: CASSDGQYTEAFF.

This clonotype was seen only a few times. CDR3 amino acids: CSARRGGIAGYEQYF. The CDR3 nucleotides are TGCAGTGCTCGCCGAGGGGGCATAGCGGGGTACGAGCAGTACTTC. J is TRBJ2-7 and V is TRBV20-1; a weak D match, TRBD2 (8 bases). This CDR3 is built from 15 residues. The V gene lost 5 bases and the J gene lost 4 bases, with 21 bases spanning the gap. Germline lookup yields CDR1 DFQATT and CDR2 SNEGSKA (reference sequence).

The chain employs TRBV28 and TRBJ2-5, with D uncertain. The J call may be incorrect, as the DNA end agrees better with TRBJ2-7. CDR1 is MDHEN and CDR2 is SYDVKM in the germline V gene. This CDR3 contains 11 residues. For the CDR3, the DNA is TGTGCCAGCAGGAGTCCATACGAGCAGTACTTC. Its protein is CASRSPYEQYF.

This rearrangement joins TRBV12-3 or TRBV12-4 to TRBJ2-5; the match to TRBD2 covers 11 bases. The J call is in doubt because the DNA end fits TRBJ2-1 better. The CDR3 extends over 17 amino acids. The CDR3: CASSPTFGTSGNNEQFF. The DNA of the CDR3 is TGTGCCAGCAGCCCAACATTTGGGACTAGCGGTAACAATGAGCAGTTCTTC.

This clonotype came up a few times. The V call is TRBV25-1, the J call TRBJ2-7; TRBD1 agrees at 7 bases. CDR1 MGHDK and CDR2 SYGVNS come from the germline V gene. Unmatched junction bases numbered 6, after V lost 7 bases and J lost 3 bases. The CDR3 is made up of 13 amino acids. CDR3 in amino acids: CASTTGVYYEQYF. DNA of the CDR3: TGTGCCAGCACTACAGGGGTCTACTACGAGCAGTACTTC.

This rearrangement joins TRBV19 to TRBJ1-4; maybe TRBD1 (6 bases). CDR3 size: 16 residues. V dropped 4 bases and J dropped 8 bases, with 20 bases sitting between them. Germline CDR1 and CDR2: LNHDA and SQIVND (reference sequence). CDR3 sequence (DNA): TGTGCCAGTAGTACCGGCACCCGGGGGGCTGAAGAAAAACTGTTTTTT. Protein sequence: CASSTGTRGAEEKLFF.

The CDR3 DNA reads TGTGCCATCAGTGACAGGAATACGCAGTATTTT. Protein: CAISDRNTQYF. The chain uses TRBV10-3 and TRBJ2-3; no reliable D call. Trimming stripped 3 bases from V and 7 bases from J, with 5 bases between. This CDR3 region has 11 residues. From germline, CDR1 is ENHRY and CDR2 SYGVKD.

The sample holds a few counts of this clonotype. The chain recombines TRBV20-1 with TRBJ2-7, with a possible D match to TRBD2 (5 bases). From germline, CDR1 is DFQATT and CDR2 SNEGSKA (reference sequence). Trimming stripped 3 bases from V and 2 bases from J, with 11 bases between. The CDR3 has 13 residues. The CDR3 loop is CSARKGVAYEQYF. The CDR3 coding sequence is TGCAGTGCTAGGAAGGGAGTGGCCTACGAGCAGTACTTC.

This rearrangement joins TRBV7-9 to TRBJ2-5; maybe TRBD1 (6 bases). CDR3 size: 14 residues. V was pared by 5 bases and J by 5 bases, with 15 bases between. In germline, CDR1 is SEHNR, CDR2 FQNEAQ (reference sequence). The CDR3 DNA sequence: TGTGCCAGCAGCACGGGGACACTAATCGAGACCCAGTACTTC. The encoded protein is CASSTGTLIETQYF.

The rearrangement uses TRBV6-2 or TRBV6-3 and TRBJ1-4; 8 nucleotides agree with TRBD1. V gave up 6 bases and J gave up 8 bases; unmatched junction bases: 8. Germline assignment: CDR1 MNHEY and CDR2 SVGEGT. CDR3 size: 14 residues. The CDR3 DNA is TGTGCCAGCAGACCCGGACAGGGTCTCGAAAAACTGTTTTTT. It yields the protein CASRPGQGLEKLFF.

This clonotype was seen a few times. V is TRBV5-1 and J is TRBJ1-4; 8 bases are shared with TRBD1. Looked up from germline, CDR1 is SGHRS and CDR2 is YFSETQ. The length of the CDR3 is 15 residues. The V and J ends lost 4 bases and 4 bases, in that order; junction bases with no gene match: 6. The CDR3 reads CASSTGQDLNEKLFF. CDR3 bases: TGCGCCAGCAGCACGGGACAGGACCTTAATGAAAAACTGTTTTTT.

This clonotype was observed a handful of times. The chain has TRBV10-3 and TRBJ2-2; no clear D. The CDR3 loop spans 16 amino acids. Germline CDR1 reads ENHRY; CDR2 reads SYGVKD. V was cut by 4 bases and J by 0 bases, with 12 bases left in between. The CDR3 is CAISVGGDANTGELFF. The CDR3 nucleotides are TGTGCCATCAGTGTCGGTGGAGACGCGAACACCGGGGAGCTGTTTTTT.

This clonotype was detected only a few times. The V gene is TRBV20-1, the J gene TRBJ1-1; 7 bases match TRBD1. This CDR3 spans 14 amino acids. Germline assignment: CDR1 DFQATT and CDR2 SNEGSKA (reference sequence). V trimming: 0 bases; J trimming: 4 bases; junction bases outside the gene matches: 5. DNA for the CDR3: TGCAGTGCTAGAGATACAGGGGTGTTCACTGAAGCTTTCTTT. Amino acids: CSARDTGVFTEAFF.

J is TRBJ2-5 and V is TRBV6-2 or TRBV6-3, with D hard to call. The J call may be in error: the DNA end matches TRBJ2-7 better. Germline CDR1 and CDR2: MNHEY and SVGEGT. This CDR3 spans 16 amino acids. The CDR3 spells CASSYSRQVSSYEQYF. CDR3 sequence (DNA): TGTGCCAGCAGTTACTCGAGGCAGGTGAGCTCCTACGAGCAGTACTTC.

The rearrangement joins TRBV6-6 to TRBJ2-2; perhaps TRBD1 as D (5 bases). Germline V gene data show CDR1 as MNHNY and CDR2 as SVGAGI (reference sequence). The CDR3 sequence is 15 residues long. Between the trimmed V and J ends, which lost 2 bases and 1 base, there was a span of 8 bases. The CDR3 protein is CASSYKGKNTGELFF. CDR3 bases: TGTGCCAGCAGTTACAAGGGGAAGAACACCGGGGAGCTGTTTTTT.

The chain employs TRBV7-2 and TRBJ1-2, with 8 bases identical to TRBD1. Trimming took 5 bases from V and 3 from J; bases not matched to a gene: 5. The germline V gene encodes CDR1 SGHTA and CDR2 FQGNSA. This CDR3 region has 14 residues. The DNA for the CDR3 is TGTGCCAGCAGCCCAACGACAGGGGACTATGGCTACACCTTC. It is translated as CASSPTTGDYGYTF.